Listed here are 18 T cell receptor beta chains from one sample, sequenced in a study of cytomegalovirus exposure and HLA in healthy donors. Use of 60 Vbeta and 13 Jbeta primers characterized the PCR. Profiling relied on immunoSEQ multiplex PCR, and the TCRdb table lists in-frame clones only, not all of them. The sample records approximately 140,000 clones, around 79% being singletons. Sequenced sample: PBMCs. These receptor sequences come from a man aged 50 or older in good health and CMV-seropositive.

The CDR3 nucleotides read TGTGCCAGTAGTGACCTGGACAGCAACTATGGCTACACCTTC. Translation gives CASSDLDSNYGYTF. The gene calls are TRBV19 and TRBJ1-2, with D possibly TRBD1 on 6 matching bases. CDR3 length: 14 residues. The V gene's germline CDR1 is LNHDA and CDR2 SQIVND (reference sequence). Trimming stripped 5 bases from V and 2 bases from J, with 12 bases between.

This clone is a singleton in its sample. The rearrangement links TRBV6-1 to TRBJ1-1, with TRBD1 identical over 7 bases. Germline CDR1 MNHNS, CDR2 SASEGT. This CDR3 has 15 amino acids. Trimming removed 6 bases from V and 0 bases from J; junction bases left unmatched: 7. The CDR3 coding sequence is TGTGCCAGCAGCGCTATGGACAGGCTGAACACTGAAGCTTTCTTT. It encodes CASSAMDRLNTEAFF.

The chain employs TRBV18 and TRBJ1-1; no reliable D call. V lost 0 bases and J 1 base, leaving 15 bases between the germline ends. Looked up from germline, CDR1 is KGHSH and CDR2 is LQKENI. This CDR3 has 17 residues. CDR3 amino acids: CASSPPGSAAENTEAFF. The CDR3 region has the DNA TGTGCCAGCTCACCACCCGGTAGCGCGGCTGAGAACACTGAAGCTTTCTTT. The full variable domain, with the rest looked up from reference TRBV18 and TRBJ1-1, is NAGVMQNPRHLVRRRGQEARLRCSPMKGHSHVYWYRQLPEEGLKFMVYLQKENIIDESGMPKERFSAEFPKEGPSILRIQQVVRGDSAAYFCASSPPGSAAENTEAFFGQGTRLTVV.

The chain has TRBV28 and TRBJ2-2, with TRBD1 matching over 9 bases. CDR1 and CDR2 (germline): MDHEN, SYDVKM. CDR3 size: 14 residues. With 9 bases clipped from V and 4 bases from J, the junction kept 6 bases outside the gene matches. The CDR3 DNA reads TGTGCCAGTTACAGGGGGCAGCGCACCGGGGAGCTGTTTTTT. It specifies CASYRGQRTGELFF. Using reference TRBV28 and TRBJ2-2 for the parts outside the CDR3, the full variable domain is DVKVTQSSRYLVKRTGEKVFLECVQDMDHENMFWYRQDPGLGLRLIYFSYDVKMKEKGDIPEGYSVSREKKERFSLILESASTNQTSMYLCASYRGQRTGELFFGEGSRLTVL.

The chain couples TRBV28 to TRBJ1-1, with D possibly being TRBD1 (6 bases). Germline V lookup: CDR1 MDHEN, CDR2 SYDVKM. CDR3 length: 15 residues. Deletions cut 6 bases from V and 5 bases from J, with 19 bases between. CDR3: CASRSPQGMGTEAFF. Written as DNA, the CDR3 is TGTGCCAGCAGATCGCCCCAGGGGATGGGTACTGAAGCTTTCTTT.

The CDR3 bases are TGTGCCATCAGTATTCTAGCGGAATCCAACAATGAGCAGTTCTTC. Translation gives CAISILAESNNEQFF. This chain uses TRBV10-3 with TRBJ2-1; 7 nucleotides match TRBD2. The CDR3 is 15 amino acids. Germline V gene lookup returns CDR1 ENHRY and CDR2 SYGVKD. The V and J ends lost 5 bases and 5 bases, in that order; junction bases with no gene match: 9.

The chain couples TRBV29-1 to TRBJ2-7, with 9 bases matching TRBD1. Trimming took 5 bases from V and 6 from J; bases not matched to a gene: 5. The CDR3 sequence is 12 residues long. The germline V gene has CDR1 SQVTM and CDR2 ANQGSEA. For the CDR3, the DNA is TGCAGCGTTTCCGGGACAGGGATCGAGCAGTACTTC. Its protein is CSVSGTGIEQYF.

The chain carries TRBV4-2 and TRBJ2-4, with 12 bases fitting TRBD2. Trimming at V came to 3 bases and at J to 0 bases, leaving 6 bases not matched to a gene. Per the germline V gene, CDR1 is LGHNA and CDR2 is YNFKEQ. This CDR3 spans 18 amino acids. The CDR3 reads CASSHGLAGNIAKNIQYF. Written as DNA, the CDR3 is TGTGCCAGCAGCCACGGACTAGCGGGAAATATAGCCAAAAACATTCAGTACTTC.

The J gene is TRBJ1-5, the V gene TRBV2; 7 bases map to TRBD1. This CDR3 region has 13 residues. Germline assignment: CDR1 SNHLY and CDR2 FYNNEI. V was pared by 8 bases and J by 3 bases, with 4 bases of the junction left unmatched. The CDR3 reads CASRDRDNQPQHF. Here the CDR3 DNA reads TGTGCCAGCCGCGACAGGGACAATCAGCCCCAGCATTTT.

This chain joins TRBV27 and TRBJ1-1; D perhaps matches TRBD1 (5 bases). The V and J ends lost 3 bases and 1 base respectively, with 9 bases between them. Germline V gene sequence: CDR1 MNHEY, CDR2 SMNVEV (reference sequence). The CDR3 totals 14 residues. The CDR3 DNA is TGTGCCAGCAGTTTCGGGGGACCGAACACTGAAGCTTTCTTT. Protein sequence: CASSFGGPNTEAFF.

This clone was detected only a few times. The chain uses TRBV19 and TRBJ2-1, with a weak D call TRBD1 (6 bases). This CDR3 contains 11 residues. Germline V gives CDR1 LNHDA, CDR2 SQIVND (reference sequence). V shed 3 bases and J shed 15 bases, with 12 bases lying between them. The CDR3 region is CASSMGAEGFF. The DNA of the CDR3 is TGTGCCAGTAGTATGGGGGCCGAAGGGTTCTTC.

The chain combines TRBV28 with TRBJ1-2; 8 nucleotides match TRBD1. Germline V gene data show CDR1 as MDHEN and CDR2 as SYDVKM. The CDR3 runs 14 residues. J gave up 3 bases and V 6 bases, and 6 bases lay outside the gene matches. This CDR3 is CASRVQDRDYGYTF. The CDR3 coding sequence is TGTGCCAGCAGGGTACAGGACAGGGACTATGGCTACACCTTC.

This clone was seen more than once but under ten times. The chain joins TRBV7-2 to TRBJ2-1; perhaps TRBD1 as D (6 bases). V shed 5 bases and J shed 10 bases, with 18 bases lying between them. This CDR3 spans 14 amino acids. CDR1 is SGHTA, CDR2 FQGNSA, per germline. The CDR3 DNA follows: TGTGCCAGCAGCCTCGTGGAACAGGGTGTGGAGCAGTTCTTC. Its protein product is CASSLVEQGVEQFF.

This chain joins TRBV27 and TRBJ2-7, with D possibly being TRBD2 (6 bases). Germline V gene lookup returns CDR1 MNHEY and CDR2 SMNVEV (reference sequence). The CDR3 has 13 amino acids. Trimming pared 10 bases from V and 2 bases from J, leaving 15 bases between. For the CDR3, the DNA is TGTGCCACGTGGGACCGGGGGACCTACGAGCAGTACTTC. Translation: CATWDRGTYEQYF.

This rearrangement joins TRBV5-1 to TRBJ2-2; possibly TRBD1 for D (6 bases). V was trimmed by 3 bases and J by 0 bases, leaving 9 bases between them. The CDR3 loop spans 15 amino acids. The germline V gene has CDR1 SGHRS and CDR2 YFSETQ. CDR3: CASSSGQANTGELFF. The CDR3 nucleotides read TGCGCCAGCAGCTCGGGACAAGCGAACACCGGGGAGCTGTTTTTT.

CDR3 DNA sequence: TGTGCCAGCAATAGGGAGCCGAGCACAGATACGCAGTATTTT. Translation: CASNREPSTDTQYF. The rearrangement joins TRBV6-5 to TRBJ2-3; the D gene is possibly TRBD2 (5 bases). CDR3 length: 14 residues. V lost 7 bases and J lost 0, with 11 bases in between. Per the germline V gene, CDR1 is MNHEY and CDR2 is SVGAGI.

The CDR3 coding sequence is TGTGCCAGCTCACCAGCAGGGGCCGGCAACGAGCAGTACTTC. Protein: CASSPAGAGNEQYF. The chain links TRBV18 to TRBJ2-7; a possible D gene is TRBD1 (6 bases). V lost 2 bases and J 5 bases, leaving 13 bases between the germline ends. The CDR3 is 14 residues long. Germline CDR1 and CDR2: KGHSH and LQKENI. The full variable domain, rest sourced from reference TRBV18 and TRBJ2-7, is NAGVMQNPRHLVRRRGQEARLRCSPMKGHSHVYWYRQLPEEGLKFMVYLQKENIIDESGMPKERFSAEFPKEGPSILRIQQVVRGDSAAYFCASSPAGAGNEQYFGPGTRLTVT.

CDR3 DNA: TGTGCCAGCATCGGCGGGAGCAGGGAGACCCAGTACTTC. Translated, it gives CASIGGSRETQYF. This chain links TRBV6-1 with TRBJ2-5, with 7 positions matching TRBD2. The junction had 7 bases not matched to a gene; V was cut back by 7 bases and J by 5 bases. The CDR3 covers 13 residues. Germline V lookup: CDR1 MNHNS, CDR2 SASEGT.